This T cell receptor beta chain was sequenced for a study of response to subunit inactivated influenza vaccine (dated 2018 in TCRdb). For context, the study as a whole: Deep quantitative T cell receptor repertoire profiling was used in the study to track responses to a trivalent subunit inactivated influenza vaccine. Overall results and qualifications from the work: According to the authors, only a limited number of new T cells may be recruited by each seasonal influenza vaccination.

This clonotype was seen a handful of times. Its antigen specificity is not known. One base away there is no much larger clone; base qualities are not given. The library was built by means of RT-PCR. The reads were generated on an Illumina HiSeq 2500. TCRdb itself trimmed the public reads at Q25 with fastp, ran MiXCR and retained productive beta chains. Records with the same CDR3 protein are collapsed into one entry carrying the most frequent genes and DNA. The sample table lists 700,000 to 900,000 distinct CDR3 sequences, 21% of them with a count of one. Of the sample, roughly 10% is held by the ten largest clones. The receptor comes from a man aged 50 to 59 who received an inactivated influenza vaccine. Donor details come from another sample of the same person, matched by shared clones. Sequenced material: PBMCs from blood, taken roughly 5 days after vaccination.

This receptor has the CDR3 CASSQKAGTLYNEQFF. Here is the DNA: TGCGCCAGCAGCCAAAAAGCGGGAACCCTCTACAATGAGCAGTTCTTC. The rearranged segments are TRBV4-1 and TRBJ2-1, with 7 central nucleotides matching TRBD2. The germline V and J ends show losses of 2 bases and 3 bases respectively, and no gene match explains 7 bases of the junction. The germline V gene encodes CDR1 MGHRA and CDR2 YSYEKL. Taken from cysteine to phenylalanine, the CDR3 has 16 residues. Solely the CDR3 DNA is kept, with 48 bases framed from the first base.